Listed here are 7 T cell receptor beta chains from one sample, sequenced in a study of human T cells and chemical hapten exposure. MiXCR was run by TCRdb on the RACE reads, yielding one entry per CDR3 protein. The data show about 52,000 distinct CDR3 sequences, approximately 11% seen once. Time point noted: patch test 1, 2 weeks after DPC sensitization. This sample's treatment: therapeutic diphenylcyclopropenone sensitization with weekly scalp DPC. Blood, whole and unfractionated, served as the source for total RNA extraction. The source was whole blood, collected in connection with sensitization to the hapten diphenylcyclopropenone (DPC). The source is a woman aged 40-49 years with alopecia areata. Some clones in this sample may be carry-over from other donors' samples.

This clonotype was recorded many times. For the CDR3, the DNA is TGTGCCAGCAGTTTAGCTGGGGGGCCCACAGATACGCAGTATTTT. Protein product: CASSLAGGPTDTQYF. This chain connects TRBV12-3 or TRBV12-4 to TRBJ2-3; D assignment may be TRBD1 or TRBD2 (6 bases each). CDR3 size: 15 residues. Trimming left V 0 bases short and J 2 bases short, with 9 bases between.

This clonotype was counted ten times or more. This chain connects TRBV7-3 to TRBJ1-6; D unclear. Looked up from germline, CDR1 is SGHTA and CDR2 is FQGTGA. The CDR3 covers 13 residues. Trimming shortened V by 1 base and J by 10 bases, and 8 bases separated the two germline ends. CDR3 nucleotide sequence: TGTGCCAGCAGCTTAAGGGAGAGGTCACCCCTCCACTTT. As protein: CASSLRERSPLHF.

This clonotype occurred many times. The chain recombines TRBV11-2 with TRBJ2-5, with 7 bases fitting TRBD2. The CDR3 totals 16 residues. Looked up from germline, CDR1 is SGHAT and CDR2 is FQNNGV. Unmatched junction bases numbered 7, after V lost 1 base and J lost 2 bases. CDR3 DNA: TGTGCCAGCAGCTTAGGGCCTGGCGGGGGTCAAGAGACCCAGTACTTC. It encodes CASSLGPGGGQETQYF.

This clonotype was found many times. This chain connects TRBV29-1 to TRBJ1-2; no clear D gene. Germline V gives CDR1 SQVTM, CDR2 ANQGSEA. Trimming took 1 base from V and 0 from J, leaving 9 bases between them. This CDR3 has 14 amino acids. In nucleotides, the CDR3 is TGCAGCGTTGAAGTGGGCAGTCCTAACTATGGCTACACCTTC. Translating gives CSVEVGSPNYGYTF.

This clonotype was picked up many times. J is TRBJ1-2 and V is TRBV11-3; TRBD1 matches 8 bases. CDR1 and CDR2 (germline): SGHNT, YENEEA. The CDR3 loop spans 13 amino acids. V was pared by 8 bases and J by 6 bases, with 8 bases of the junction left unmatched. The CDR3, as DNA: TGTGCCAGCGGGACCCAGGGGGCAAATGGCTACACCTTC. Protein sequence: CASGTQGANGYTF.

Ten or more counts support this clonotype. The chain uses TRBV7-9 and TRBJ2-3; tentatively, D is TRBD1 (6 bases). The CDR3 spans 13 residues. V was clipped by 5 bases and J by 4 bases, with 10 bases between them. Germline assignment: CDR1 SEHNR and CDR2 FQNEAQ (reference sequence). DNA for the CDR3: TGTGCCAGCAGCCCCAGGGGTCCAGATACGCAGTATTTT. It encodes CASSPRGPDTQYF.

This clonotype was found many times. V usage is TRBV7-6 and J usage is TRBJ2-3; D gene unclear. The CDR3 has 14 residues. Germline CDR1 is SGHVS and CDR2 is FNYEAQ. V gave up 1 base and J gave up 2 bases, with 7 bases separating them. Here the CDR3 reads CASSLGFYTDTQYF. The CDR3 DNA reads TGTGCCAGCAGCTTAGGGTTTTACACAGATACGCAGTATTTT.